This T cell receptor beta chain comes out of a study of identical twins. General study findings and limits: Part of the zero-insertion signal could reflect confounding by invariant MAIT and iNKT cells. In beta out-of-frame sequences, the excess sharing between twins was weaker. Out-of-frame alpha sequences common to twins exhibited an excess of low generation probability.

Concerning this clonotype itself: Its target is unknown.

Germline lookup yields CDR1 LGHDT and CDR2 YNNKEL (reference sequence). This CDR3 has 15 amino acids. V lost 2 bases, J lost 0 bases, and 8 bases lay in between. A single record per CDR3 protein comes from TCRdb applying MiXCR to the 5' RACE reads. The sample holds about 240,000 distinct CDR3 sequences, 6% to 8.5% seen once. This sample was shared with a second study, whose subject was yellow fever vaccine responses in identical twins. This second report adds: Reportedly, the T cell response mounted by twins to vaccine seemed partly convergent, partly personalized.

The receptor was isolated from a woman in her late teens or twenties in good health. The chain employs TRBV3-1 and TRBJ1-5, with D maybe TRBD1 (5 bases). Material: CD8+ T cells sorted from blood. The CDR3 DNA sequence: TGTGCCAGCAGCCAAAGTACAGGTAGCAATCAGCCCCAGCATTTT. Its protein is CASSQSTGSNQPQHF.